This entry lists 5 T cell receptor beta chains sequenced from one sample in a study of response to subunit inactivated influenza vaccine. TCRdb reprocessed the RT-PCR reads via MiXCR and lists one record per CDR3 protein. There are hundreds of thousands of distinct CDR3 sequences in the sample; 16% occur only once, and 3% to 3.5% lies in the top ten. The sample consisted of CD4+ T cells sorted from PBMCs, taken less than 30 months after vaccination. All receptors come from a man between 50 and 70 years old who received an inactivated influenza vaccine.

In this sample, this clonotype turned up many times. The chain recombines TRBV9 with TRBJ2-3; D possibly corresponds to TRBD2 (7 bases). The V gene lost 4 bases and the J gene lost 3 bases, with 18 bases spanning the gap. The germline V gene has CDR1 SGDLS and CDR2 YYNGEE. This CDR3 spans 16 amino acids. This CDR3 reads CASSPTGGLETDTQYF. CDR3 nucleotide sequence: TGTGCCAGCAGCCCTACCGGGGGGCTGGAAACAGATACGCAGTATTTT.

The chain carries TRBV7-3 and TRBJ2-2, with D perhaps TRBD1 (5 bases). Looked up from germline, CDR1 is SGHTA and CDR2 is FQGTGA. Trimming pared 3 bases from V and 6 bases from J, leaving 11 bases between. The CDR3 contains 14 residues. CDR3 in amino acids: CASSFSGMAGELFF. CDR3 sequence (DNA): TGTGCCAGCAGCTTTTCAGGGATGGCCGGGGAGCTGTTTTTT.

This chain joins TRBV5-1 and TRBJ2-1; D possibly uses TRBD1 or TRBD2 (5 bases each). This CDR3 has 17 residues. Trimming took off 5 bases at V and 0 bases at J, with 18 bases between the two ends. Germline CDR1 SGHRS, CDR2 YFSETQ. CDR3 in DNA: TGCGCCAGCAGAAAAGGGTCCGGGGCGCTCTCCTACAATGAGCAGTTCTTC. Encoded protein: CASRKGSGALSYNEQFF.

The rearrangement joins TRBV10-3 to TRBJ2-3, with D unclear. The end of the DNA fits TRBJ1-5 better, so the J call may be wrong. This CDR3 is 13 amino acids long. In germline, CDR1 is ENHRY, CDR2 SYGVKD. CDR3 residues: CATRGSPTDTQHF. CDR3 sequence (DNA): TGTGCCACCCGGGGTAGCCCCACAGATACGCAGCATTTT.

The V and J genes are TRBV6-5 and TRBJ2-7, with a tentative D call TRBD1 (6 bases). The CDR3 contains 14 residues. CDR1 is MNHEY, CDR2 SVGAGI, per germline. V was shortened by 0 bases and J by 7 bases, with 13 bases between the two germline ends. CDR3: CASSYSPGAAEQYF. The CDR3 DNA sequence: TGTGCCAGCAGTTACTCGCCAGGGGCGGCGGAGCAGTACTTC.